This entry describes one T cell receptor (beta chain). These data are taken from a study of Ad26.COV2.S vaccination and SARS-CoV-2 variants. Data came from immunoSEQ multiplex PCR; TCRdb stores just in-frame clones and leaves some out. Found here are around 86,000 clones, more than 65% of them singletons; the top ten hold roughly 15%. This receptor was obtained from a human donor who had recovered from COVID-19. This specimen consisted of peripheral blood, obtained after recovery from COVID-19.

This CDR3 reads CASSEAVKSKYEQYF. The CDR3 nucleotides are TGTGCCAGCAGTGAAGCAGTTAAGTCCAAATACGAGCAGTACTTC. The chain is built from TRBV2 and TRBJ2-7; D remains ambiguous. Germline V gives CDR1 SNHLY, CDR2 FYNNEI. CDR3 length equals 15 residues. Trimming took 0 bases from V and 4 from J, leaving 13 bases between them.